Listed below are T cell receptor beta chains from one sample, sequenced in a study of radiotherapy plus CTLA-4 blockade in lung cancer. Only in-frame clones appear in the TCRdb table, and some are missing; sequencing was by immunoSEQ multiplex PCR. The sample has 120,000 or so clones, about 90% seen once. The sample was peripheral blood, taken from a patient treated with radiotherapy plus ipilimumab. These TCRs come from a human donor with non-small cell lung cancer that progressed on radiotherapy plus ipilimumab. Both conserved end residues are part of each CDR3. A D gene is named only where the DNA matches it firmly. Some rows mark clone size as missing; the rest say once, few, many or name a class of expanded clone.

V	size	J	D	CDR3	DNA
TRBV7-9	-	TRBJ1-4	-	CASSPGSGGTEKLFF	TGTGCCAGCAGCCCAGGGAGCGGGGGGACCGAAAAACTGTTTTTT
TRBV18	-	TRBJ2-7	-	CASSPSRRTYEQYF	TGTGCCAGCTCACCAAGCAGACGAACCTACGAGCAGTACTTC
TRBV4-2	once	TRBJ2-1	-	CASSPARSYNEQFF	TGTGCCAGCAGCCCTGCGCGCTCCTACAATGAGCAGTTCTTC
TRBV7-2	-	TRBJ1-2	TRBD1	CASSPQGGANYGYTF	TGTGCCAGCAGCCCACAGGGGGGGGCGAACTATGGCTACACCTTC
TRBV7-3	-	TRBJ1-3	-	CASSLGSSGNTIYF	TGTGCCAGCAGCTTAGGCAGCTCTGGAAACACCATATATTTT
TRBV6-1	-	TRBJ1-5	-	CASGGLGPQHF	TGTGCCAGCGGGGGTTTAGGGCCCCAGCATTTT
TRBV27	-	TRBJ1-1	-	CASSFERRRGTEAFF	TGTGCCAGCAGTTTTGAGAGGAGGAGGGGCACTGAAGCTTTCTTT
TRBV29-1	-	TRBJ1-1	-	CSVSRARGNTEAFF	TGCAGCGTATCACGGGCCAGGGGGAACACTGAAGCTTTCTTT
TRBV18	-	TRBJ2-2	-	CASSLYRGELFF	TGTGCCAGCTCACTTTACCGCGGGGAGCTGTTTTTT
TRBV19	-	TRBJ2-6	-	CASSTQGTGANVLTF	TGTGCCAGTAGTACACAGGGTACTGGGGCCAACGTCCTGACTTTC
TRBV5-4	-	TRBJ1-4	-	CASSVQMGSNEKLFF	TGTGCCAGCAGCGTCCAAATGGGTAGTAATGAAAAACTGTTTTTT
TRBV7-9	once	TRBJ1-2	-	CASSSGPGGDYGYTF	TGTGCCAGCAGCTCCGGCCCCGGGGGCGACTATGGCTACACCTTC
TRBV6-6	-	TRBJ2-1	TRBD2	CASSLGGVSYNEQFF	TGTGCCAGCAGCCTCGGGGGGGTTTCCTACAATGAGCAGTTCTTC
TRBV5-1	-	TRBJ2-5	TRBD1	CASSWGQAQETQYF	TGCGCCAGCAGCTGGGGACAGGCCCAAGAGACCCAGTACTTC
TRBV27	-	TRBJ2-5	TRBD2	CASSSLAGAHQETQYF	TGTGCCAGCAGTTCGCTGGCGGGAGCGCACCAAGAGACCCAGTACTTC
TRBV11-2	-	TRBJ2-7	-	CASSRSYEQYF	TGTGCCAGCAGCCGTTCCTACGAGCAGTACTTC